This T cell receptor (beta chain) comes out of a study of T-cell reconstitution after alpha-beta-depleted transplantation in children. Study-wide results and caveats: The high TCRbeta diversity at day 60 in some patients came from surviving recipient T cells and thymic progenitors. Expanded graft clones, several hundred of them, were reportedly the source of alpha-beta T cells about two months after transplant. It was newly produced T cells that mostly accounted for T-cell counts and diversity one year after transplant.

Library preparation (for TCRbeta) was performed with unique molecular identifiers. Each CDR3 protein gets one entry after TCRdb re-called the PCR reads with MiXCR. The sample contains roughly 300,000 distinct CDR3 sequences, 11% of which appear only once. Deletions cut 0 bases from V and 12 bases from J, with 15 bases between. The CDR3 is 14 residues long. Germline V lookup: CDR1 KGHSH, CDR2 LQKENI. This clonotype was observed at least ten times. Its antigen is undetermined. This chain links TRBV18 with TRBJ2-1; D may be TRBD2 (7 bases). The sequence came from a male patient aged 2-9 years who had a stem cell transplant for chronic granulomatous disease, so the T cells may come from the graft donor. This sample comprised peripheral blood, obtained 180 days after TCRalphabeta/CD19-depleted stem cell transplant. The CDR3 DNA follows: TGTGCCAGCTCACCACCAATACGGGGGGCCAGGCAGTTCTTC. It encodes CASSPPIRGARQFF. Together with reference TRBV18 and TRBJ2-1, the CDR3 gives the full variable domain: NAGVMQNPRHLVRRRGQEARLRCSPMKGHSHVYWYRQLPEEGLKFMVYLQKENIIDESGMPKERFSAEFPKEGPSILRIQQVVRGDSAAYFCASSPPIRGARQFFGPGTRLTVL.